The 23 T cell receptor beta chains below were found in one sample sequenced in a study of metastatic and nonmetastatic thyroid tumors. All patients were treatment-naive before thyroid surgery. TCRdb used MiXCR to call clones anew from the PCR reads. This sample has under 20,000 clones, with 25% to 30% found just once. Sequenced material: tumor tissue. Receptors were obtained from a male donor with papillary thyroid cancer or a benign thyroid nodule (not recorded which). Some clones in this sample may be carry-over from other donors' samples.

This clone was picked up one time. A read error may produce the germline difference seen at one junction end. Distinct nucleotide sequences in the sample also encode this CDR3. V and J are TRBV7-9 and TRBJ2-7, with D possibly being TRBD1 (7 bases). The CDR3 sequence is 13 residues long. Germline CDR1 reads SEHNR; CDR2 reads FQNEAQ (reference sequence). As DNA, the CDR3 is TGTGCCAGCAGCCCCATAGGGGGCGGGACCACTGGGTTC. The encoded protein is CASSPIGGGTTGF.

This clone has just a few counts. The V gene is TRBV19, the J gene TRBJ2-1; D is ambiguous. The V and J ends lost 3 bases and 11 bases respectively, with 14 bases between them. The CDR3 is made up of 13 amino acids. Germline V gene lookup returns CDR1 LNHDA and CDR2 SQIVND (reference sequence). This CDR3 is CASSISELSQQFF. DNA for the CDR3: TGTGCCAGTAGTATCTCCGAACTAAGTCAGCAGTTCTTC.

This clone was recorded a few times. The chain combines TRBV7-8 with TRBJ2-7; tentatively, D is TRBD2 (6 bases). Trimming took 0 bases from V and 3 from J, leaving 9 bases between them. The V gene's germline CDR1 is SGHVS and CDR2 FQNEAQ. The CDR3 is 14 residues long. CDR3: CASSLALGGYEQYF. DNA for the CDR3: TGTGCCAGCAGCTTAGCCCTGGGGGGCTACGAGCAGTACTTC.

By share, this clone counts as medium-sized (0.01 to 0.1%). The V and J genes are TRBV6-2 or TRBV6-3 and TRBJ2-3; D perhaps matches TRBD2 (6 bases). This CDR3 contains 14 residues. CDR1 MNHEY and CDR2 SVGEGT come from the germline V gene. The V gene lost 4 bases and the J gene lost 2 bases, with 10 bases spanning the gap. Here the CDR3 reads CASSFGGPTDTQYF. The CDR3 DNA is TGTGCCAGCAGTTTCGGAGGGCCCACAGATACGCAGTATTTT.

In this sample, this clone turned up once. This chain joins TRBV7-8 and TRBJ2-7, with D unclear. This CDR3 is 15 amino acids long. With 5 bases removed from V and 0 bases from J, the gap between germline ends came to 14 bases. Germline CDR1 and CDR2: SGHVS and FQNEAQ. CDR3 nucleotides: TGTGCCAGCAGCGCAAGGCGGCCGAGCTCCTACGAGCAGTACGTC. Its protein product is CASSARRPSSYEQYV.

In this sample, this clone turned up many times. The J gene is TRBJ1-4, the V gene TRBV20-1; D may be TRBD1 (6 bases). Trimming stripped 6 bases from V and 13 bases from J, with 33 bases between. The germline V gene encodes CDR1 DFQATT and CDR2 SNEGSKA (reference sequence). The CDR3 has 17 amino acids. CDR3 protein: CSAYRGRDILTGEGLFF. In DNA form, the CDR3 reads TGCAGTGCCTACCGGGGGCGGGACATTCTAACGGGGGAGGGACTGTTTTTT.

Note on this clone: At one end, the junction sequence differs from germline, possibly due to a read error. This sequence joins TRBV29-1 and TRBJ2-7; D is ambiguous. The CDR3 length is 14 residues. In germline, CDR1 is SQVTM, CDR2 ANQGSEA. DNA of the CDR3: TGCAGCGCAACAAGACGAGGTCGACCCTACGATCAGTACTTC. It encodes CSATRRGRPYDQYF.

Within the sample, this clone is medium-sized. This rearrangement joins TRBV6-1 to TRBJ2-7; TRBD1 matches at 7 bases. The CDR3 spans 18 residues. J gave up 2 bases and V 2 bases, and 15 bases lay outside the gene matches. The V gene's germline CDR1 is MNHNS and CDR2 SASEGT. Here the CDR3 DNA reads TGTGCCAGCAGTGAACCTACCAACCCGACAGGGCCAACCTACGAGCAGTACTTC. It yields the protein CASSEPTNPTGPTYEQYF.

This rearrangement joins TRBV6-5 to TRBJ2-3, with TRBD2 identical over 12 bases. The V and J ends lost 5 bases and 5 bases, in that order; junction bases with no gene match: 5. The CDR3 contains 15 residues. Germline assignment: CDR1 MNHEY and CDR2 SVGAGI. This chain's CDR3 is CASSTSGGPQDTQYF. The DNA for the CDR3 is TGTGCCAGCAGTACTAGCGGGGGGCCCCAAGATACGCAGTATTTT.

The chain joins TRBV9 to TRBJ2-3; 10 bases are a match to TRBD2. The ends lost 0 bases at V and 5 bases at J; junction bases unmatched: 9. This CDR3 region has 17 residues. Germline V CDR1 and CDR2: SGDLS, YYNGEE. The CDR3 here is CASSVDGSGRDIDTQYF. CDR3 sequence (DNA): TGTGCCAGCAGCGTAGATGGGAGCGGGAGGGACATAGATACGCAGTATTTT.

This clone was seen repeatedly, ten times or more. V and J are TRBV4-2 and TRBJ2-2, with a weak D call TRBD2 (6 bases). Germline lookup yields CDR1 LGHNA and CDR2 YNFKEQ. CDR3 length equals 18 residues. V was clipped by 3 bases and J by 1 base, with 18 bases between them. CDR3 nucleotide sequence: TGTGCCAGCAGCCACAAGACGGGGGTGACACTGAACACCGGGGAGCTGTTTTTT. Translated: CASSHKTGVTLNTGELFF.

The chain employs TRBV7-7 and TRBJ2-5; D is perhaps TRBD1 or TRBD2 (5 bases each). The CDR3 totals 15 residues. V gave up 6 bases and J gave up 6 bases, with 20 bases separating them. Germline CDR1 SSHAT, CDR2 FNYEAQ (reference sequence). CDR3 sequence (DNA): TGTGCCAGCAGTCTACGTGGGGGTATATTGCAGACCCAGTACTTC. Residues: CASSLRGGILQTQYF.

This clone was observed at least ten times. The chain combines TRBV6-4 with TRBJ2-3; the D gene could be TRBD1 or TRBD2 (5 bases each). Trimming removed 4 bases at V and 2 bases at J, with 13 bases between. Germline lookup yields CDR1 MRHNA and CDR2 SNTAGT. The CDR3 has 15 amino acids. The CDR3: CASSARDGDTDTQYF. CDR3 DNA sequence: TGTGCCAGCAGTGCCCGGGACGGAGACACAGATACGCAGTATTTT.

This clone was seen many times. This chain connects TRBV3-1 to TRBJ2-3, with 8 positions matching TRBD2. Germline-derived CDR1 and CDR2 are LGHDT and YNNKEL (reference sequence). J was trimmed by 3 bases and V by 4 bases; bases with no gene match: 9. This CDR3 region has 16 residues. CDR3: CASSPSTSAGTDTQYF. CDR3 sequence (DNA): TGTGCCAGCAGCCCCTCGACTAGCGCGGGGACAGATACGCAGTATTTT.

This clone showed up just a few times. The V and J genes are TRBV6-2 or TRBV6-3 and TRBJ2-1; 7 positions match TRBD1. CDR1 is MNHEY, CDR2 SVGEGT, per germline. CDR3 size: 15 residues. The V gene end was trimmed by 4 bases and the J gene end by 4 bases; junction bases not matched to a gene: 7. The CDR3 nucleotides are TGTGCCAGCAGTTTTAGGGGGCTGAAATACAATGAGCAGTTCTTC. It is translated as CASSFRGLKYNEQFF.

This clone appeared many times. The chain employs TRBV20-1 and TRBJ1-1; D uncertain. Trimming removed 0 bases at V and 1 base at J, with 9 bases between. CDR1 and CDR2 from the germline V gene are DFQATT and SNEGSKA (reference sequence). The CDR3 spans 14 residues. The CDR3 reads CSARDQMGNTEAFF. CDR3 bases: TGCAGTGCTAGAGATCAGATGGGGAACACTGAAGCTTTCTTT.

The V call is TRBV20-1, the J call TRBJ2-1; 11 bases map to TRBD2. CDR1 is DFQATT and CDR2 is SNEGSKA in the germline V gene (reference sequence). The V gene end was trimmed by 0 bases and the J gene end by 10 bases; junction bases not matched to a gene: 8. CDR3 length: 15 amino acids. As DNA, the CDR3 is TGCAGTGCTAGAGATAGCGGGAGGGGGGTCTGGGAGCAGTTCTTC. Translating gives CSARDSGRGVWEQFF.

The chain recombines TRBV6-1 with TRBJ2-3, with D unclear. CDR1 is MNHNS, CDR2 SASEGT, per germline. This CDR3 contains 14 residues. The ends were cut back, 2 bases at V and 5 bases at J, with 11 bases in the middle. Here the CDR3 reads CASSESSGVDTQYF. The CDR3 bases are TGTGCCAGCAGTGAAAGCAGTGGGGTAGATACGCAGTATTTT.

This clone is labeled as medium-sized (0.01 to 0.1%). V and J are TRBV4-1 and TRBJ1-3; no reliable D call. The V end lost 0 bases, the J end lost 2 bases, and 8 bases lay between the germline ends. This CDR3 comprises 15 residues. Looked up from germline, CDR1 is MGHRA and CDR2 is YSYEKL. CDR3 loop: CASSQESDAGNTIYF. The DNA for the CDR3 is TGCGCCAGCAGCCAAGAATCAGATGCTGGAAACACCATATATTTT.

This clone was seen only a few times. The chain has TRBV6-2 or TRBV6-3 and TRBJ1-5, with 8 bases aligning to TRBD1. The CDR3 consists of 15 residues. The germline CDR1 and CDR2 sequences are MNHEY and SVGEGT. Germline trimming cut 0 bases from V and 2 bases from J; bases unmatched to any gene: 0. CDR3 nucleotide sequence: TGTGCCAGCAGTTACTCGACAGGGGGCAATCAGCCCCAGCATTTT. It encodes CASSYSTGGNQPQHF.

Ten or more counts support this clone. CDR3 sequence (DNA): TGTGCCAGCAGTGACCGAATGAACACTGAAGCTTTCTTT. It is translated as CASSDRMNTEAFF. This chain uses TRBV6-1 with TRBJ1-1; D is unclear. Germline CDR1 and CDR2: MNHNS and SASEGT. Deletions cut 3 bases from V and 0 bases from J, with 5 bases between. The CDR3 contains 13 residues.

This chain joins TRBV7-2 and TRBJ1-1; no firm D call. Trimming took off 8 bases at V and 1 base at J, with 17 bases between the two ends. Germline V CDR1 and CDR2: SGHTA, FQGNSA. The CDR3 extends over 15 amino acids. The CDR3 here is CASAADPYGNTEAFF. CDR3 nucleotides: TGTGCCAGCGCAGCAGACCCTTATGGGAACACTGAAGCTTTCTTT.

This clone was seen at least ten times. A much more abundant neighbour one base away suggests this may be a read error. The CDR3 region has the DNA TGTGCCAGCAAGAGCGGGGGGACTAGCACAGATACGCAGTATTTT. This codes for CASKSGGTSTDTQYF. This chain connects TRBV27 to TRBJ2-3; the match to TRBD2 covers 9 bases. V lost 7 bases, J lost 0 bases, and 5 bases stayed unmatched. CDR3 length equals 15 residues. CDR1 MNHEY and CDR2 SMNVEV come from the germline V gene (reference sequence).